A single sample is the source of the 27 T cell receptor beta chains below, sequenced in a study of graft-versus-host responses after intestinal transplantation. Which antigens these TCRs recognize remains unknown. Repertoires were generated with immunoSEQ multiplex PCR, while TCRdb's copy carries only in-frame clones and drops some. The sample holds fewer than 110,000 clones; roughly 89% are singletons and the top ten take roughly 0.71%. The sample in question was unstimulated CD4+ T cells sorted from spleen or lymph node cells, obtained before transplant. The receptor source for this set is a human donor who was the organ donor for an intestinal transplant.

This clone has a single count. The chain links TRBV28 to TRBJ1-5, with a tentative D call TRBD1 (5 bases). Germline CDR1 is MDHEN and CDR2 is SYDVKM. V dropped 3 bases and J dropped 5 bases, with 14 bases sitting between them. The CDR3 totals 15 residues. DNA for the CDR3: TGTGCCAGCAGTTTCCAGGGAGAGTTTTATCAGCCCCAGCATTTT. Protein: CASSFQGEFYQPQHF.

The genes are TRBV4-1 and TRBJ1-5; D possibly corresponds to TRBD1 (6 bases). V was clipped by 1 base and J by 4 bases, with 14 bases between them. There are 16 residues in the CDR3. Germline V gene lookup returns CDR1 MGHRA and CDR2 YSYEKL. This chain's CDR3 is CASSQGRGGSNQPQHF. The DNA for the CDR3 is TGCGCCAGCAGCCAAGGGCGAGGGGGATCGAATCAGCCCCAGCATTTT.

The V and J genes are TRBV30 and TRBJ2-7, with a possible D match to TRBD2 (6 bases). The CDR3 covers 14 residues. CDR1 and CDR2 from the germline V gene are GTSNPN and SVGIG (reference sequence). V was pared by 0 bases and J by 1 base, with 10 bases between. The CDR3 loop is CAWSVAGLSYEQYF. The CDR3 nucleotides read TGTGCCTGGAGTGTAGCGGGTTTGTCCTACGAGCAGTACTTC.

The V gene is TRBV2, the J gene TRBJ2-7; 9 bases line up with TRBD1. The CDR3 has 14 residues. Germline V gives CDR1 SNHLY, CDR2 FYNNEI. V was clipped by 6 bases and J by 4 bases; unmatched bases: 7. Here the CDR3 reads CASSRQGVGYEQYF. CDR3 nucleotide sequence: TGTGCCAGCAGCAGACAGGGGGTAGGATACGAGCAGTACTTC.

The chain has TRBV9 and TRBJ2-3; 7 bases are shared with TRBD1. Germline trimming cut 0 bases from V and 2 bases from J; bases unmatched to any gene: 6. The CDR3 runs to 16 residues. Germline CDR1 reads SGDLS; CDR2 reads YYNGEE. CDR3 loop: CASSVGGGRNTDTQYF. The CDR3, as DNA: TGTGCCAGCAGCGTAGGAGGGGGCCGGAACACAGATACGCAGTATTTT.

The rearrangement joins TRBV5-6 to TRBJ1-2; TRBD1 is a possible D gene (6 bases). CDR3 length: 15 residues. The V and J ends lost 6 bases and 1 base respectively, with 16 bases between them. Germline V gene lookup returns CDR1 SGHDT and CDR2 YYEEEE. CDR3 DNA: TGTGCCAGCACCCGACGGGGGGCCCTTAACTATGGCTACACCTTC. It is translated as CASTRRGALNYGYTF.

V and J are TRBV15 and TRBJ2-7; D unresolved. Germline V gives CDR1 LNHNV, CDR2 YYDKDF (reference sequence). The CDR3 has 15 residues. V was trimmed by 1 base and J by 0 bases, leaving 10 bases between them. The CDR3, as DNA: TGTGCCACCAGCAGAGGTGCGGACCACTCCTACGAGCAGTACTTC. Residues: CATSRGADHSYEQYF.

The gene calls are TRBV19 and TRBJ2-3; D is tentatively TRBD1 or TRBD2 (5 bases each). Trimming shortened V by 7 bases and J by 3 bases, and 17 bases separated the two germline ends. This CDR3 is built from 15 residues. CDR1 is LNHDA, CDR2 SQIVND, per germline (reference sequence). The CDR3 DNA is TGTGCCAGTAAAAGGGGACCGCAAAATACAGATACGCAGTATTTT. Protein product: CASKRGPQNTDTQYF.

This chain joins TRBV11-3 and TRBJ1-3; a possible D gene is TRBD1 (6 bases). CDR3 length: 16 amino acids. Germline CDR1 is SGHNT and CDR2 is YENEEA. Trimming took off 4 bases at V and 0 bases at J, with 13 bases between the two ends. The CDR3 loop reads CASSSRRGYSGNTIYF. CDR3 nucleotides: TGTGCCAGCAGCTCGCGAAGGGGGTACTCTGGAAACACCATATATTTT.

The rearrangement links TRBV6-5 to TRBJ2-7, with TRBD1 identical over 8 bases. In germline, CDR1 is MNHEY, CDR2 SVGAGI. With V trimmed by 7 bases and J by 2 bases, 7 bases remained unmatched. CDR3 length: 14 amino acids. CDR3 in DNA: TGTGCCAGCACCCGGGAGACAGGGGCCTACGAGCAGTACTTC. Translated: CASTRETGAYEQYF.

The chain employs TRBV25-1 and TRBJ1-2; D call uncertain. CDR3 size: 11 residues. Germline V gives CDR1 MGHDK, CDR2 SYGVNS. V was pared by 3 bases and J by 4 bases, with 3 bases between. The CDR3 nucleotides read TGTGCCAGCAGTGACTTCTATGGCTACACCTTC. This encodes CASSDFYGYTF.

The chain joins TRBV27 to TRBJ2-7; 10 bases align to TRBD1. Germline CDR1 is MNHEY and CDR2 is SMNVEV (reference sequence). The CDR3 runs 15 residues. The junction had 8 bases not matched to a gene; V was cut back by 5 bases and J by 4 bases. The CDR3 spells CASSGPRQGAYEQYF. The CDR3 coding sequence is TGTGCCAGCAGTGGCCCCCGACAGGGGGCTTACGAGCAGTACTTC.

This clone was seen a single time. This chain links TRBV11-2 with TRBJ2-2, with unresolved D. This CDR3 comprises 13 residues. Germline CDR1 is SGHAT and CDR2 is FQNNGV. Trimming removed 1 base at V and 4 bases at J, with 4 bases between. CDR3 sequence: CASSLGPTGELFF. The CDR3 bases are TGTGCCAGCAGCTTAGGGCCCACCGGGGAGCTGTTTTTT.

The chain employs TRBV7-9 and TRBJ2-7, with 7 nucleotides matching TRBD1. Losses at the gene ends were 1 base for V and 9 bases for J; bases not matched to a gene: 9. CDR3 length: 14 amino acids. From germline, CDR1 is SEHNR and CDR2 FQNEAQ (reference sequence). The CDR3 DNA follows: TGTGCCAGCAGCTTAGACACGACAGGGTCGCGGCAGTACTTC. Translating gives CASSLDTTGSRQYF.

In DNA, the CDR3 is TGTGCCAGCAGTTACCGGCCTAGCGGGGCGAGCTACGAGCAGTACTTC. Translated, it gives CASSYRPSGASYEQYF. The chain uses TRBV6-6 and TRBJ2-7, with 9 bases lining up with TRBD2. The germline gives CDR1 MNHNY, CDR2 SVGAGI (reference sequence). Unmatched junction bases numbered 8, after V lost 2 bases and J lost 3 bases. The CDR3 is 16 amino acids.

The J gene is TRBJ2-7, the V gene TRBV5-1, with 12 nucleotides matching TRBD2. J gave up 4 bases and V 1 base, and 3 bases lay outside the gene matches. Germline V lookup: CDR1 SGHRS, CDR2 YFSETQ. The CDR3 length is 15 residues. CDR3 protein: CASSLSLAGGYEQYF. The CDR3 DNA reads TGCGCCAGCAGCTTGTCACTAGCGGGAGGTTACGAGCAGTACTTC.

V usage is TRBV19 and J usage is TRBJ2-1; D possibly corresponds to TRBD2 (5 bases). Per germline, CDR1 LNHDA and CDR2 SQIVND (reference sequence). Trimming removed 6 bases from V and 6 bases from J, with 12 bases in between. The CDR3 length is 13 residues. The CDR3 DNA is TGTGCCAGTAGCCGGACTGTAGTCAATGAGCAGTTCTTC. Protein: CASSRTVVNEQFF.

This chain links TRBV18 with TRBJ2-2, with D possibly matching TRBD1 (6 bases). Germline assignment: CDR1 KGHSH and CDR2 LQKENI. The V and J ends lost 4 bases and 3 bases respectively, with 15 bases between them. The CDR3 is made up of 16 amino acids. The CDR3 sequence is CASSRLQGLDTGELFF. DNA of the CDR3: TGTGCCAGCTCACGATTGCAGGGGTTGGACACCGGGGAGCTGTTTTTT.

This clone was counted a few times. DNA for the CDR3: TGCGCCAGCAGCTCTCTGGGACAGAAAACGACTGGGGCCAACGTCCTGACTTTC. Translation: CASSSLGQKTTGANVLTF. The chain couples TRBV5-1 to TRBJ2-6, with 7 bases matching TRBD1. The CDR3 is made up of 18 amino acids. The germline V gene has CDR1 SGHRS and CDR2 YFSETQ. The trim removed 3 bases at V and 2 bases at J, leaving 11 bases unmatched.

This chain uses TRBV4-2 with TRBJ2-1; D is undetermined. This CDR3 has 16 residues. Germline V CDR1 and CDR2: LGHNA, YNFKEQ. V was shortened by 1 base and J by 0 bases, with 10 bases between the two germline ends. This CDR3 reads CASSQGGKDSYNEQFF. The CDR3 region has the DNA TGTGCCAGCAGCCAAGGCGGCAAGGACTCCTACAATGAGCAGTTCTTC.

The CDR3 reads CASSYVRPGDWPLHF. In DNA form, the CDR3 reads TGTGCCAGCAGTTACGTCCGGCCAGGGGATTGGCCCCTCCACTTT. This chain uses TRBV6-5 with TRBJ1-6; TRBD1 is a possible D gene (6 bases). Trimming cost V 2 bases and J 13 bases, with 18 bases left between them. CDR1 is MNHEY and CDR2 is SVGAGI in the germline V gene. The CDR3 loop spans 15 amino acids.

This sequence joins TRBV7-6 and TRBJ1-2; 10 nucleotides line up with TRBD1. The V and J ends lost 1 base and 4 bases, in that order; junction bases with no gene match: 0. Germline CDR1 is SGHVS and CDR2 is FNYEAQ. This CDR3 spans 14 amino acids. The chain's CDR3 is CASSLGTGGYGYTF. CDR3 sequence (DNA): TGTGCCAGCAGCTTAGGGACAGGGGGCTATGGCTACACCTTC.

The gene calls are TRBV11-2 and TRBJ1-2, with D perhaps matching TRBD1 (5 bases). Trimming removed 1 base from V and 4 bases from J, with 13 bases in between. There are 15 residues in the CDR3. The germline CDR1 and CDR2 sequences are SGHAT and FQNNGV. CDR3 region: CASSLGQGVSYGYTF. The CDR3 DNA follows: TGTGCCAGCAGCTTAGGCCAGGGAGTCTCCTATGGCTACACCTTC.

This chain links TRBV30 with TRBJ1-2; possible D gene TRBD1, 6 bases. The CDR3 is 12 residues long. Germline loops: CDR1 GTSNPN, CDR2 SVGIG (reference sequence). Deletions cut 5 bases from V and 8 bases from J, with 15 bases between. The CDR3 region has the DNA TGTGCCTGGGACACAGGGTTTGGGGGCTACACCTTC. It codes for CAWDTGFGGYTF.

J is TRBJ2-7 and V is TRBV19; a possible D gene is TRBD1 (5 bases). The germline gives CDR1 LNHDA, CDR2 SQIVND (reference sequence). The V and J ends lost 9 bases and 3 bases respectively, with 21 bases between them. The CDR3 has 15 amino acids. The CDR3 coding sequence is TGTGCCAGCTCCTCACCCGGAACAGGTTTCTACGAGCAGTACTTC. Translated: CASSSPGTGFYEQYF. Together with reference TRBV19 and TRBJ2-7, the CDR3 gives the full variable domain: DGGITQSPKYLFRKEGQNVTLSCEQNLNHDAMYWYRQDPGQGLRLIYYSQIVNDFQKGDIAEGYSVSREKKESFPLTVTSAQKNPTAFYLCASSSPGTGFYEQYFGPGTRLTVT.

The chain employs TRBV6-4 and TRBJ1-2; D may be TRBD1 (6 bases). From germline, CDR1 is MRHNA and CDR2 SNTAGT. The V end lost 3 bases, the J end lost 5 bases, and 10 bases lay between the germline ends. This CDR3 has 13 amino acids. CDR3 DNA sequence: TGTGCCAGCAGTGAATCACAGGGATATGGCTACACCTTC. Its translation: CASSESQGYGYTF.

The V call is TRBV19, the J call TRBJ2-3, with 9 positions matching TRBD2. CDR1 and CDR2 (germline): LNHDA, SQIVND (reference sequence). The CDR3 covers 16 residues. With 0 bases clipped from V and 3 bases from J, the junction kept 4 bases outside the gene matches. The CDR3 sequence: CASSIDLAGTTDTQYF. In DNA, the CDR3 is TGTGCCAGTAGTATAGATCTAGCGGGGACTACAGATACGCAGTATTTT.